This TCR beta chain was recorded in a study of CD8+CD57+ T cells in acquired aplastic anemia. In the study overall: Roughly 3.2 ug was the average amount of DNA from sorted CD4+ and CD8+ cells. Findings and caveats of the study: In common between the patients and the controls were around 29 CD8+ CDR3 sequences. Patients and healthy controls showed no significant CD8+ Simpson's diversity difference.

In patients chosen for sequencing, flow cytometry had shown CD8+CD57+ cell expansion. All participating patients were living with severe acquired aplastic anemia. As for this clonotype: Its antigen is not known.

Both TCR beta VDJ combination and CDR3 sequence profiling were carried out. Genomic DNA was the template for this profiling. TCRdb re-derived calls from the reads in MiXCR, one entry per CDR3 protein. The profile covers 180,000 or so distinct CDR3 sequences, with 48% appearing a single time and about 1.8% taken by the ten largest. This receptor was obtained from a human donor with aplastic anemia. The source material was sorted CD4+, CD8+, or CD8+CD57+ T cells (not recorded which) from PBMCs.

The CDR3 loop is CASSLPAGTDTQYF. For the CDR3, the DNA is TGTGCCAGCAGCTTACCAGCGGGAACAGATACGCAGTATTTT. The chain is built from TRBV5-8 and TRBJ2-3; 7 nucleotides align to TRBD2. Germline V gene sequence: CDR1 SGHTS, CDR2 YDEGEE. V lost 2 bases and J lost 3; bases outside the gene matches: 3. CDR3 size: 14 residues.